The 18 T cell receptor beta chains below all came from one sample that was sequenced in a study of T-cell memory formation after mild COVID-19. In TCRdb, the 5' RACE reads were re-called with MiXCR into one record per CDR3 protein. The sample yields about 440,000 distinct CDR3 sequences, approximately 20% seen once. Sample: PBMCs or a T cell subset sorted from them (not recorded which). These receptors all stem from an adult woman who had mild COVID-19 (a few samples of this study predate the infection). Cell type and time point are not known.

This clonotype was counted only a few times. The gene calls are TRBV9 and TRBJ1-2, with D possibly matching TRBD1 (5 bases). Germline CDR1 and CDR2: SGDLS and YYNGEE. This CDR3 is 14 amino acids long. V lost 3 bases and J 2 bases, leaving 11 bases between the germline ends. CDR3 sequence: CASSEDSINYGYTF. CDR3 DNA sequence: TGTGCCAGCAGCGAAGACAGTATCAACTATGGCTACACCTTC.

This CDR3 reads CASGLGLGPDTQYF. CDR3 bases: TGTGCTAGTGGTTTGGGGTTAGGTCCAGATACGCAGTATTTT. The chain combines TRBV12-5 with TRBJ2-3; D unclear. This CDR3 is built from 14 residues. V dropped 1 base and J dropped 4 bases, with 9 bases sitting between them. Per germline, CDR1 LGHNT and CDR2 FRNRAP.

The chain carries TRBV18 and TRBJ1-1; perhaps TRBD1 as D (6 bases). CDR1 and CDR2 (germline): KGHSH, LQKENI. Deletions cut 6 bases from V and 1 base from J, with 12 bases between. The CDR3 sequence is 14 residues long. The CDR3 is CASSTSGANTEAFF. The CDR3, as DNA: TGTGCCAGCTCGACCTCGGGGGCGAACACTGAAGCTTTCTTT.

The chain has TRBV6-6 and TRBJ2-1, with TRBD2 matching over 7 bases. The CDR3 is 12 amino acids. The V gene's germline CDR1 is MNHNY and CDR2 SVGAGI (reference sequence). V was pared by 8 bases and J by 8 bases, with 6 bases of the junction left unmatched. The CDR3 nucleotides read TGTGCCAGCCTTGGACTAGGGGATGAGCAGTTCTTC. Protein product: CASLGLGDEQFF.

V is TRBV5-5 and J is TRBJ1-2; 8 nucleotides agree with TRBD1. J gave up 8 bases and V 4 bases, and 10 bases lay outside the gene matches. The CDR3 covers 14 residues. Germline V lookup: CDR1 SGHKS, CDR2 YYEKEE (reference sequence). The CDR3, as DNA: TGTGCCAGCAGCGAAAGGCAGGGGGCCCAGGGCTACACCTTC. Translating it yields CASSERQGAQGYTF.

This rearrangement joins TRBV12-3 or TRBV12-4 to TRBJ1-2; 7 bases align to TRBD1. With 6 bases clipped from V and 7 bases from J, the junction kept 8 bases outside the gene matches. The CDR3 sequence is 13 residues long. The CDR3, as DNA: TGTGCCAGCAGGCACCACTCAGGGGGTGGCTACACCTTC. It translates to CASRHHSGGGYTF.

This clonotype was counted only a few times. The CDR3, as DNA: TGTGCCAGCAGCGTCTGGGCTTCGACCTACAATGAGCAGTTCTTC. Protein product: CASSVWASTYNEQFF. This sequence joins TRBV9 and TRBJ2-1; D not resolved. The CDR3 length is 15 residues. The V gene's germline CDR1 is SGDLS and CDR2 YYNGEE. V lost 2 bases and J lost 2, with 11 bases in between.

Here the CDR3 reads CASSNWDRGQETQYF. As DNA, the CDR3 is TGTGCCAGCAGCAACTGGGACAGGGGCCAAGAGACCCAGTACTTC. The chain uses TRBV11-3 and TRBJ2-5, with 10 positions matching TRBD1. CDR1 is SGHNT, CDR2 YENEEA, per germline. V lost 5 bases and J lost 1; bases outside the gene matches: 4. CDR3 size: 15 residues.

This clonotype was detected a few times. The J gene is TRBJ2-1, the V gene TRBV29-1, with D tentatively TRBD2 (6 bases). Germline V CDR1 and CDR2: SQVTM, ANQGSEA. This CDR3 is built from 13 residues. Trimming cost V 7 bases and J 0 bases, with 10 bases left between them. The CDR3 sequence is CSAQEGSYNEQFF. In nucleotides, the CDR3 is TGCAGCGCCCAGGAGGGCTCCTACAATGAGCAGTTCTTC.

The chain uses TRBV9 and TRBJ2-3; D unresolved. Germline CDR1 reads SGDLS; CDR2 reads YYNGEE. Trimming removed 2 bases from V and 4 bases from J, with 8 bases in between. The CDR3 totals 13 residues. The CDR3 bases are TGTGCCAGCAGCGTTTGGACGTCAGATACGCAGTATTTT. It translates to CASSVWTSDTQYF.

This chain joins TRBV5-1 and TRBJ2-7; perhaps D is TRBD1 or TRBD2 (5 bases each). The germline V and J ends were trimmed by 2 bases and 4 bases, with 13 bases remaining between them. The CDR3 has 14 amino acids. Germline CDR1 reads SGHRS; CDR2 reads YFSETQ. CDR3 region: CASSFSGDRYEQYF. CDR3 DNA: TGCGCCAGCAGCTTCTCCGGGGACCGGTACGAGCAGTACTTC.

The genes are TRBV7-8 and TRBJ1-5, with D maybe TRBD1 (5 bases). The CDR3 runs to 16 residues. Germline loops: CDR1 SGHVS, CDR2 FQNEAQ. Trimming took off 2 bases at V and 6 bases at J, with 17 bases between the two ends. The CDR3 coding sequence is TGTGCCAGCAGCTTATGGGGAGGCCAGCAGGGTCAGCCCCAGCATTTT. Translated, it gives CASSLWGGQQGQPQHF.

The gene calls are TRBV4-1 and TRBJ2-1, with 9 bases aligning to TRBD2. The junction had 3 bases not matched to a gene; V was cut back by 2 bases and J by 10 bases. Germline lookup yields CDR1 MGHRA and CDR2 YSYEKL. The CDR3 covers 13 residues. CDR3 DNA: TGCGCCAGCAGCCAACCTAGCGGGGACGAGCAGTTCTTC. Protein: CASSQPSGDEQFF.

CDR3 coding DNA: TGCGCCAGCAGCTTGGACACGTACTCTGGAAACACCATATATTTT. Encoded protein: CASSLDTYSGNTIYF. The chain carries TRBV5-1 and TRBJ1-3; no clear D gene. In germline, CDR1 is SGHRS, CDR2 YFSETQ. The CDR3 spans 15 residues. Trimming took 0 bases from V and 0 from J, leaving 7 bases between them.

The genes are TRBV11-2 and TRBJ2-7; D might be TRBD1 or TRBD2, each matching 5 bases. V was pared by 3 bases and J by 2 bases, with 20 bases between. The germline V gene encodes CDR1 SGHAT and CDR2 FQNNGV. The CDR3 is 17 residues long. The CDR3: CASSFGEMGRRPYEQYF. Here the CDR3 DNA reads TGTGCCAGCAGCTTTGGGGAGATGGGACGGAGGCCCTACGAGCAGTACTTC. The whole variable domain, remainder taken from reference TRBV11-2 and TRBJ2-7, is EAGVAQSPRYKIIEKRQSVAFWCNPISGHATLYWYQQILGQGPKLLIQFQNNGVVDDSQLPKDRFSAERLKGVDSTLKIQPAKLEDSAVYLCASSFGEMGRRPYEQYFGPGTRLTVT.

The CDR3 DNA sequence: TGTGCCAGCAGCCAACCAGGGTGGGGAGAGACCCAGTACTTC. Its translation: CASSQPGWGETQYF. J is TRBJ2-5 and V is TRBV4-2, with D maybe TRBD1 (5 bases). V gave up 2 bases and J gave up 4 bases, with 11 bases separating them. The CDR3 runs 14 residues. Germline values: CDR1 LGHNA, CDR2 YNFKEQ.

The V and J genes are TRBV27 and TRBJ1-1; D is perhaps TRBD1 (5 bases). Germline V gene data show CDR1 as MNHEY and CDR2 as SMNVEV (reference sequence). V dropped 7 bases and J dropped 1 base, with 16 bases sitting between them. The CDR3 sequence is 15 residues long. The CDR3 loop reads CASTTLLTANTEAFF. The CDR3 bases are TGTGCCAGCACTACACTCCTGACAGCGAACACTGAAGCTTTCTTT.

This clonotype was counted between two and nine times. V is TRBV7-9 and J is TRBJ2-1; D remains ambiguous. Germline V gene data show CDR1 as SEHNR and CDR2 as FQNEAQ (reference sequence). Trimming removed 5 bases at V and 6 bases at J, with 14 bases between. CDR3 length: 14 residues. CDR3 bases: TGTGCCAGCAGCCGTATAAGGGCGCTCAATGAGCAGTTCTTC. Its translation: CASSRIRALNEQFF.